A selection of T cell receptor beta chains follows, all from one sample in a study of blood T cell repertoires in COVID-19. Assay used: immunoSEQ multiplex PCR; TCRdb lists only in-frame clones, some missing. This repertoire shows around 100,000 clones, about nine tenths found once; its top ten account for about 1.9%. Sequencing was carried out using peripheral blood. The receptors originated from a man aged 50-60 years with active COVID-19. Both conserved end residues are part of each CDR3. D genes are given only for firm matches. Size is stated for part of the rows, as once, few or many counts, or as a class when the clone is expanded.

j_call clone_size v_call d_call cdr3_nt cdr3_aa
TRBJ2-1 NA TRBV6-2/TRBV6-3 NA TGTGCCAGCAGTCGGGACATGGTAAATGAGCAGTTCTTC CASSRDMVNEQFF
TRBJ2-1 NA TRBV5-7 NA TGTGCCAGCAGCTCCGACGGGGGAGATGAGCAGTTCTTC CASSSDGGDEQFF
TRBJ1-4 NA TRBV9 NA TGTGCCAGCAGCCCCAGCAGGGCAGGAAAACTGTTTTTT CASSPSRAGKLFF
TRBJ2-1 NA TRBV2 NA TGTGCCAGCAGTGCCGGCGGAGTGGGTTACAATGAGCAGTTCTTC CASSAGGVGYNEQFF
TRBJ2-3 once TRBV5-1 TRBD2 TGCGCCAGCAGCTCCAATAGCGGGAGGCGCACAGATACGCAGTATTTT CASSSNSGRRTDTQYF
TRBJ2-3 NA TRBV6-5 TRBD2 TGTGCCAGCTTCGGACCGGGAGGAACAGATACGCAGTATTTT CASFGPGGTDTQYF
TRBJ2-1 NA TRBV24-1 NA TGTGCCACCAGTCTTTATAATGAGCAGTTCTTC CATSLYNEQFF
TRBJ1-1 NA TRBV10-3 NA TGTGCCATCAGTACGAGGACCCCGGGGGACACTGAAGCTTTCTTT CAISTRTPGDTEAFF
TRBJ1-3 NA TRBV7-8 NA TGTGCCAGCAGCCCGACACAGTTCTCTGGAAACACCATATATTTT CASSPTQFSGNTIYF
TRBJ2-3 NA TRBV14 TRBD2 TGTGCCAGCAGCCATACCCGGCGCGGGGGGAATGTAGATACGCAGTATTTT CASSHTRRGGNVDTQYF
TRBJ2-3 NA TRBV4-2 TRBD1 TGTGCCAGCAGCCCGGGACAGGGACCAGATACGCAGTATTTT CASSPGQGPDTQYF
TRBJ1-2 NA TRBV18 TRBD1 TGTGCCAGCTCACAGGGGACAGGTACATATGGCTACACCTTC CASSQGTGTYGYTF
TRBJ1-4 NA TRBV28 NA TGTGCCAGTCACGCGGGGATTGGGGAAAAACTGTTTTTT CASHAGIGEKLFF
TRBJ1-5 NA TRBV24-1 TRBD1 TGTGCCACCAGTGCAGGGGGGCCTAGCAATCAGCCCCAGCATTTT CATSAGGPSNQPQHF
TRBJ2-1 NA TRBV19 NA TGTGCCAGTAGTTTCCCTCCCGACTTAGAGCAGTTCTTC CASSFPPDLEQFF
TRBJ2-1 NA TRBV7-9 NA TGTGCCAGCAGCTTAAATAGCCCGTCCTACAATGAGCAGTTCTTC CASSLNSPSYNEQFF
TRBJ2-3 NA TRBV30 TRBD2 TGTGCCTGGAGCGGGACTAGCGGAGCTAGCACAGATACGCAGTATTTT CAWSGTSGASTDTQYF
TRBJ1-4 NA TRBV7-8 NA TGTGCCAGCAGCGCATACAGGGCAACTAATGAAAAACTGTTTTTT CASSAYRATNEKLFF
TRBJ1-5 NA TRBV27 NA TGTGCCAGCAGTTTATCAGGGAGGGGAGTTAGCAATCAGCCCCAGCATTTT CASSLSGRGVSNQPQHF
TRBJ2-3 NA TRBV5-4 TRBD2 TGTGCCAGCAGCCGAAGCGGGGGGAAGCCTAGCACAGATACGCAGTATTTT CASSRSGGKPSTDTQYF
TRBJ1-1 few TRBV12-3/TRBV12-4 NA TGTGCCAGCAGTCTAGACGGAGTTGAAGCTTTCTTT CASSLDGVEAFF